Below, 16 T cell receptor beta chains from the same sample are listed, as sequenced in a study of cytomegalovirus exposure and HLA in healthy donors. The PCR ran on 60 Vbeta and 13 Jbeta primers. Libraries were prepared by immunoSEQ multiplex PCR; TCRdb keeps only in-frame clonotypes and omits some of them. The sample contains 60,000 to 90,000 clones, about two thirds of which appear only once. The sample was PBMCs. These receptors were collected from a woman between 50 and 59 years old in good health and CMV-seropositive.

This chain's CDR3 is CASSQESAGTGPEQYF. CDR3 DNA: TGCGCCAGCAGCCAAGAAAGCGCAGGGACAGGGCCCGAGCAGTACTTC. The chain uses TRBV4-1 and TRBJ2-7; TRBD1 matches 9 bases. Per germline, CDR1 MGHRA and CDR2 YSYEKL. This CDR3 has 16 residues. Trimming removed 0 bases from V and 6 bases from J; junction bases left unmatched: 9.

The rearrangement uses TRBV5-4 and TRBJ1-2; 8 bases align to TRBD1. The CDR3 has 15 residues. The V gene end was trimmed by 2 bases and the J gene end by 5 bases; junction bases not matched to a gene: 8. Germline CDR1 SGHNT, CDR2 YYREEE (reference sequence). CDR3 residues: CASSLGQGPGYGYTF. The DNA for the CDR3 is TGTGCCAGCAGCTTAGGACAGGGCCCCGGGTATGGCTACACCTTC.

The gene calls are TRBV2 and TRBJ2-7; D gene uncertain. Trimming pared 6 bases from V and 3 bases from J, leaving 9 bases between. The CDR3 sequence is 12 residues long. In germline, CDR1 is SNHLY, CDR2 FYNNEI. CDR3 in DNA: TGTGCCAGCAGCTACAGTGTCTACGAGCAGTACTTC. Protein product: CASSYSVYEQYF.

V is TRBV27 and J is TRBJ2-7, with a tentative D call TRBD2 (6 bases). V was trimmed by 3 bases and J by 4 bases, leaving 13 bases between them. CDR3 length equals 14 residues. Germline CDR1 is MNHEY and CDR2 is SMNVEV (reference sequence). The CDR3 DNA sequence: TGTGCCAGCAGTTTTCGCTCCGGGGGTTACGAGCAGTACTTC. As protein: CASSFRSGGYEQYF.

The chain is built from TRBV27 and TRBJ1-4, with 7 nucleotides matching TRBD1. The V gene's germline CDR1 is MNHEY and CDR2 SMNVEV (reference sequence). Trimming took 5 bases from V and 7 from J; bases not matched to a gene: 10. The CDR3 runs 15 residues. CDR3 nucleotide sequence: TGTGCCAGCAGTCTGTTGACAGGGAGAGGTGAAAAACTGTTTTTT. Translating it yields CASSLLTGRGEKLFF.

As DNA, the CDR3 is TGTGCCAGCAGCTTAGGAGGGGGACAAGAGACCCAGTACTTC. Protein: CASSLGGGQETQYF. This chain links TRBV7-2 with TRBJ2-5; TRBD1 is a possible D gene (6 bases). The CDR3 loop spans 14 amino acids. Germline CDR1 reads SGHTA; CDR2 reads FQGNSA. V was cut by 1 base and J by 2 bases, with 8 bases left in between.

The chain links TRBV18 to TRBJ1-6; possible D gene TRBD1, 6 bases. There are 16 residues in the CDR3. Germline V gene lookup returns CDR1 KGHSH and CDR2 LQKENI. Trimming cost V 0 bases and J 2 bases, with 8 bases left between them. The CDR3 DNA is TGTGCCAGCTCACCACCGCAGGGGCCCTATAATTCACCCCTCCACTTT. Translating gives CASSPPQGPYNSPLHF.

This CDR3 reads CASSLAGTGGFHEQFF. The CDR3 bases are TGTGCCAGCAGCTTAGCCGGGACAGGGGGCTTCCATGAGCAGTTCTTC. This sequence joins TRBV7-2 and TRBJ2-1; 12 nucleotides line up with TRBD1. V trimming: 0 bases; J trimming: 8 bases; junction bases outside the gene matches: 5. The V gene's germline CDR1 is SGHTA and CDR2 FQGNSA. This CDR3 contains 16 residues.

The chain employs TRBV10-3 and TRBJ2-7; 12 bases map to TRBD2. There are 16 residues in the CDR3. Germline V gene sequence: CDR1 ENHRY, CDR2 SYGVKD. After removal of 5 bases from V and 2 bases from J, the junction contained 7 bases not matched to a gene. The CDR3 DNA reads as TGTGCCATCAGTAGGACTAGCGGGGAGGACCCCTACGAGCAGTACTTC. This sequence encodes CAISRTSGEDPYEQYF.

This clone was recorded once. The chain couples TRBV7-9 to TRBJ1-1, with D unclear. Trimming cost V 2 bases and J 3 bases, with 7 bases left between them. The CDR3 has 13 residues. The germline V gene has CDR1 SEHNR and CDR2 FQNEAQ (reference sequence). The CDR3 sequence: CASSLMGDTEAFF. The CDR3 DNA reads TGTGCCAGCAGCTTAATGGGAGACACTGAAGCTTTCTTT.

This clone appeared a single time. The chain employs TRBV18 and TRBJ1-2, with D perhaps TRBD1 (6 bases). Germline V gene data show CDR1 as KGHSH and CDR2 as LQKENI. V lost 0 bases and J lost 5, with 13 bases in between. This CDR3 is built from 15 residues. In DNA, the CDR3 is TGTGCCAGCTCACCACCGGCAGGGGTCCCTTATGGCTACACCTTC. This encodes CASSPPAGVPYGYTF.

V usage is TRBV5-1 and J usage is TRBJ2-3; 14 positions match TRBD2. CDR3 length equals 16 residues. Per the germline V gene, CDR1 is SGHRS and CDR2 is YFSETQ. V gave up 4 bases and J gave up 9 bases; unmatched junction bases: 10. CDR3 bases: TGCGCCAGCAGCCAGGGACTAGCGGGAGCCCTGGGGACGCAGTATTTT. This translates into CASSQGLAGALGTQYF.

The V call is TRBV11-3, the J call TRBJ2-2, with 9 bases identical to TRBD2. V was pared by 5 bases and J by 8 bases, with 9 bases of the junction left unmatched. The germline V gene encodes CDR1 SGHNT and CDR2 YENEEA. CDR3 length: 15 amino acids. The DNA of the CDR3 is TGTGCCAGCAGCCAAAGTGGGCTAGCGGGAGGGGAGCTGTTTTTT. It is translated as CASSQSGLAGGELFF.

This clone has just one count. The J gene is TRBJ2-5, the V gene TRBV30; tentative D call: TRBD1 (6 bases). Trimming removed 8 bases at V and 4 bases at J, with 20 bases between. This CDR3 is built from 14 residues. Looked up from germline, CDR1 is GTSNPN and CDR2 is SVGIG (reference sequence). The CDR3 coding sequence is TGTGCCAGTGACCCTCCAGGGGACGCAGAGACCCAGTACTTC. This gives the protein CASDPPGDAETQYF.

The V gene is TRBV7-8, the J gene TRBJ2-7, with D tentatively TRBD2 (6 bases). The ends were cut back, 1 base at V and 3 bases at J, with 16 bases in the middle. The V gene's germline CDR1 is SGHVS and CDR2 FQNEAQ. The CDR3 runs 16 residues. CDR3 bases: TGTGCCAGCAGCTTAGGGCGGGCTAGCGACCTCTACGAGCAGTACTTC. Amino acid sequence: CASSLGRASDLYEQYF.

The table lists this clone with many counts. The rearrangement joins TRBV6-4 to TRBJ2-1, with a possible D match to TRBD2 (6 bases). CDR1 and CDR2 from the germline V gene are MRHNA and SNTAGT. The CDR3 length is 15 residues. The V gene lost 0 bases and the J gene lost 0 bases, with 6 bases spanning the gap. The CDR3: CASSDSAGSYNEQFF. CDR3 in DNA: TGTGCCAGCAGTGACTCAGCGGGCTCCTACAATGAGCAGTTCTTC.